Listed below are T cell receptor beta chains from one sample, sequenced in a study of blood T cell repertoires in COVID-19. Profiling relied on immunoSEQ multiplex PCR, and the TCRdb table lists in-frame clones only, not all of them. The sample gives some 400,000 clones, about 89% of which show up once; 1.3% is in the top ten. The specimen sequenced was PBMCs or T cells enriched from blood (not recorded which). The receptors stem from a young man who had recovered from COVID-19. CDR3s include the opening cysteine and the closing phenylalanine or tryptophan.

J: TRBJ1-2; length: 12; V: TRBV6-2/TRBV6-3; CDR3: CASGYGGDGYTF
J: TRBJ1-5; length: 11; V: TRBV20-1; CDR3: CSAQGWGGQHF
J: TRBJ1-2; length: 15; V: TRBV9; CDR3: CASSVGAESVYGYTF
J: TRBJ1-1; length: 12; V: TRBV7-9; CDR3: CASHTWATEAFF
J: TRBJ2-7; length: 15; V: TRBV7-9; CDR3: CASSLGGQGALEQYF
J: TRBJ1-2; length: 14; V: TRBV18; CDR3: CASSPYGTGDGYTF
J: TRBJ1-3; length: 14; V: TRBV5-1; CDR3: CASSLATTEDTIYF
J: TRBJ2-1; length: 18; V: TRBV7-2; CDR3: CASSPLTSGGPLYNEQFF
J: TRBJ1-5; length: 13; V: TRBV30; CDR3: CAWAVNENQPQHF
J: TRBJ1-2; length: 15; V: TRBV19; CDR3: CASTFTGKFTIGYTF
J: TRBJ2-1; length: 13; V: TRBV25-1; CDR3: CASRIPGANEQFF
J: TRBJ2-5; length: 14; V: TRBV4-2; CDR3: CASSQVGGGETQYF
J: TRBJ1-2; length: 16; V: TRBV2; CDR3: CASSDRAEFYSYGCTF
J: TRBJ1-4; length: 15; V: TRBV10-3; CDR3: CAIRSGTGYNEKLFF
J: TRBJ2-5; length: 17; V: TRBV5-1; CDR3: CASSLAAGTGVGETQYF
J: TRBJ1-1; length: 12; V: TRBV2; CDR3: CASPGPNTEAFF
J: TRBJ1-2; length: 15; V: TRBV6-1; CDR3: CASSDETGKNYGYTF
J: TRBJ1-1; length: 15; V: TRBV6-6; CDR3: CASSRTGEPNTEAFF
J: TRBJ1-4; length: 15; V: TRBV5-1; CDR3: CASSWGEGTNEKLFF
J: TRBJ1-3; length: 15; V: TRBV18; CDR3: CASSLPGMFGNTIYF
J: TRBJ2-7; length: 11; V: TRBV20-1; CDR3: CSARDFYEQYF
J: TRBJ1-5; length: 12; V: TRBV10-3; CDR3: CAISESRQPQHF
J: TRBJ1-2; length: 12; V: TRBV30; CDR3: CACSPGGLGYTF
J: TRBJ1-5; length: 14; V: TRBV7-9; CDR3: CASSHTESNQPQHF
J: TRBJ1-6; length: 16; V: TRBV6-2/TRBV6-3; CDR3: CASSLRPYRSGLILHF
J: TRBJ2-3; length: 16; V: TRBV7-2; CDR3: CASSLAGGALLDTQYF
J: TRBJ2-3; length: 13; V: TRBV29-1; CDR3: CSVIRGGTDTQYF
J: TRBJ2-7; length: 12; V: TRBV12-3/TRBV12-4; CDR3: CASSFSIYEQYF
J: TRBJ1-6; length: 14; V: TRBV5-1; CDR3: CASSLGQGGSPLHF
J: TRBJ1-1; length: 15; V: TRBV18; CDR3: CASSPVVPSNTEAFF
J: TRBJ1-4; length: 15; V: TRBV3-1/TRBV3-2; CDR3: CASSQVRAGFEKLFF
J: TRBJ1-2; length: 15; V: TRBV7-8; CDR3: CASSLDRGRDYGYTF
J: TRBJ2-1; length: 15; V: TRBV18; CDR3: CASSPARQGRDEQFF
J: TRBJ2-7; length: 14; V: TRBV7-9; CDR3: CASSLVAGDYEQYF